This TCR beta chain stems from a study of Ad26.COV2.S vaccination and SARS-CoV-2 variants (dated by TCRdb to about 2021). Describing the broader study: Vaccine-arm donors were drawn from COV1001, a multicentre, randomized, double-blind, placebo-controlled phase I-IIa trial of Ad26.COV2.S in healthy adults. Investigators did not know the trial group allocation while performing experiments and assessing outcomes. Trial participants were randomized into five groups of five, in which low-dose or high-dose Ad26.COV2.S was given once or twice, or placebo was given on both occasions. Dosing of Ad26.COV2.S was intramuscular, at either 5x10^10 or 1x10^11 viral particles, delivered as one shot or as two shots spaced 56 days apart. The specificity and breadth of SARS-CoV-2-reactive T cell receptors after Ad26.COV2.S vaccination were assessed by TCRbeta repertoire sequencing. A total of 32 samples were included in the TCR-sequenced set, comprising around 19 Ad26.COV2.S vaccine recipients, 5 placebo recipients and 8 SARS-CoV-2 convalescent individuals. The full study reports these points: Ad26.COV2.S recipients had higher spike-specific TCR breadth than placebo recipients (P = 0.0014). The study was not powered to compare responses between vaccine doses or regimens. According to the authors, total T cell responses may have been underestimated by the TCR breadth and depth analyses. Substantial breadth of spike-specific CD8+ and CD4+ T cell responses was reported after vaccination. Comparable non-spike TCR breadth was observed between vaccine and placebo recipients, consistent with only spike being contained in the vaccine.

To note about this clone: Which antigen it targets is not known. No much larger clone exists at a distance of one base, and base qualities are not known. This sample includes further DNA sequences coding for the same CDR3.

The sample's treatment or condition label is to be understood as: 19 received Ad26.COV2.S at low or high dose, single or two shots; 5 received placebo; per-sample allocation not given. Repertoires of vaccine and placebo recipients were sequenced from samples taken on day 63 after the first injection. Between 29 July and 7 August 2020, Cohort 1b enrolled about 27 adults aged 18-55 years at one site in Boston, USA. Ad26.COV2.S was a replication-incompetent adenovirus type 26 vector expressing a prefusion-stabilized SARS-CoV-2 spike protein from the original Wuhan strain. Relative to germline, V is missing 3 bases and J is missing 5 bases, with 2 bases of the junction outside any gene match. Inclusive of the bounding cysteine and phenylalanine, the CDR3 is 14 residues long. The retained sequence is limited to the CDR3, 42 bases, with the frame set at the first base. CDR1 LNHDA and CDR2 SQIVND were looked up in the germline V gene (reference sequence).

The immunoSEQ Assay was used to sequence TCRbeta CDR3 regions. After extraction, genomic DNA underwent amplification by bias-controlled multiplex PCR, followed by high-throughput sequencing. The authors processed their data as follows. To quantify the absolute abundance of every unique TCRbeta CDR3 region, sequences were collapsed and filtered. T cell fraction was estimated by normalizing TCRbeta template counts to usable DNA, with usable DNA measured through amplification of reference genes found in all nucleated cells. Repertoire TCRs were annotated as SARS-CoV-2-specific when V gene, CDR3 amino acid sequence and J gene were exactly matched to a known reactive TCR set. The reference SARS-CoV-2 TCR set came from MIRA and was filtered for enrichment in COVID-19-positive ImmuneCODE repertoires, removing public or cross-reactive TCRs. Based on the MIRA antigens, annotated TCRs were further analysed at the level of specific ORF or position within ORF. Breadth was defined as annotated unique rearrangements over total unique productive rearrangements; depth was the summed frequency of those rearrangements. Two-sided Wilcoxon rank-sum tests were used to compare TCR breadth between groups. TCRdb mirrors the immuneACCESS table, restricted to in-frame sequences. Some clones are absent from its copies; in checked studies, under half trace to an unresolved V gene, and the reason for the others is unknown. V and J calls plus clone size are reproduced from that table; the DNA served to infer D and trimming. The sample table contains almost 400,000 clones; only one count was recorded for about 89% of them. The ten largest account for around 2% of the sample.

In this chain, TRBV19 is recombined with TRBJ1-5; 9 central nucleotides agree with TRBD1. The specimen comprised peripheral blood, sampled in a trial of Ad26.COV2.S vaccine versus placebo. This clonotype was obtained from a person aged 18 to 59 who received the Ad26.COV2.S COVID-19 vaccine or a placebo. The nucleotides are TGTGCCAGTAGTATCTGGACAGGGGATCAGCCCCAGCATTTT. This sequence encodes CASSIWTGDQPQHF.